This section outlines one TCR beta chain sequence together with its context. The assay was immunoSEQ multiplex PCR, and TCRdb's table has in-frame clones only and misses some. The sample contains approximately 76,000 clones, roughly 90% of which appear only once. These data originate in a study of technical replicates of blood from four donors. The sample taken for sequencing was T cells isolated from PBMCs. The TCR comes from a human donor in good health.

CDR3 nucleotides: TGTGCCAGCAGCTCGGACAGGTCCACAGATACGCAGTATTTT. Translated, it gives CASSSDRSTDTQYF. The genes are TRBV7-9 and TRBJ2-3; TRBD1 aligns across 7 bases. V gave up 4 bases and J gave up 2 bases; unmatched junction bases: 3. The CDR3 has 14 residues. Germline lookup yields CDR1 SEHNR and CDR2 FQNEAQ (reference sequence).